This T cell receptor beta chain was found in a study of CD8+CD57+ T cells in acquired aplastic anemia. Overall study context: The DNA of sorted CD4+ and CD8+ cells averaged approximately 3.3 ug. General study findings and limits: Simpson's diversity of CD8+ cells was not significantly different in patients compared with controls.

Of note for this clonotype: What it binds is not known. A read error is likely, as this CDR3 ends without the conserved phenylalanine or tryptophan. The DNA is omitted, as the CDR3 cannot be located on it reliably, and the CDR3 follows TCRdb's listing.

All patients picked for sequencing had shown, by flow cytometry, an expansion of CD8+CD57+ cells. Both ends counted, the CDR3 spans 12 residues. Genomic DNA acted as the template from which TCR beta VDJ combination and CDR3 sequence profiling were carried out. One entry per CDR3 protein, called by TCRdb with MiXCR from the reads. The data contain under 200,000 distinct CDR3 sequences, around half of them singletons. The sequence was collected from a human donor with aplastic anemia. The sample was sorted CD4+, CD8+, or CD8+CD57+ T cells (not recorded which) from PBMCs. The chain joins TRBV12-3 or TRBV12-4 to TRBJ1-1. Here the CDR3 reads CASSLGYTEALS.